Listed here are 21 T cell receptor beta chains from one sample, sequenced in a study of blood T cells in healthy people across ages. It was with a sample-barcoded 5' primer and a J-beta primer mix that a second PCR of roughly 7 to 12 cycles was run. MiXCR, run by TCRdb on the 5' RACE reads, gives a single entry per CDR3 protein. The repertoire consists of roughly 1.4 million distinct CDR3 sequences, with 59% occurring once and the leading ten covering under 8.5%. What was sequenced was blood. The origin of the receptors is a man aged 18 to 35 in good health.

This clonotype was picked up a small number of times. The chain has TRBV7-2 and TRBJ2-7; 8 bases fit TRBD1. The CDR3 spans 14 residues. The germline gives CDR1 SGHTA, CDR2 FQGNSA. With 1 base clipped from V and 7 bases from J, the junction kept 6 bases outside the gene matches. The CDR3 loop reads CASSLGTGFGEQYF. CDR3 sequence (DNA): TGTGCCAGCAGCTTAGGGACAGGGTTCGGGGAGCAGTACTTC.

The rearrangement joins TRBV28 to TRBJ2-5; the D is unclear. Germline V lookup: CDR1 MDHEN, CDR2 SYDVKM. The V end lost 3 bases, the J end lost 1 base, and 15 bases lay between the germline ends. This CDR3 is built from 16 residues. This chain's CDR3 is CASSFPDIGRQETQYF. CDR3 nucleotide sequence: TGTGCCAGCAGTTTTCCAGACATAGGGCGCCAAGAGACCCAGTACTTC.

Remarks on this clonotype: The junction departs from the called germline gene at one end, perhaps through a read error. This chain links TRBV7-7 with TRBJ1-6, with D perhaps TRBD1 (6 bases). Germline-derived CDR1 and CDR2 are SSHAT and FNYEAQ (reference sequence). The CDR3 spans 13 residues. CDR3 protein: CASRAGDNSPLHF. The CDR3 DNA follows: TGTGCTAGCAGGGCAGGGGATAATTCACCCCTCCACTTT.

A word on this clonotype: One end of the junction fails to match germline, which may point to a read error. The CDR3 sequence: CTSSWTGALSGANVLTF. CDR3 DNA: TGTACCAGCAGCTGGACAGGGGCCCTCTCTGGGGCCAACGTCCTGACTTTC. This chain connects TRBV5-5 to TRBJ2-6, with 9 bases identical to TRBD1. Germline lookup yields CDR1 SGHKS and CDR2 YYEKEE (reference sequence). The CDR3 length is 17 residues.

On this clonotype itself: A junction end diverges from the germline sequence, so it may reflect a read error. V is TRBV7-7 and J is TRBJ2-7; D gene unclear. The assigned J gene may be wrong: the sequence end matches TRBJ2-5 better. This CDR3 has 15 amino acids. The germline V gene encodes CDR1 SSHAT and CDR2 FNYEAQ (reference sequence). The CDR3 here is CASSARVALGETQYF. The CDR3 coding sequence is TGTGCTAGCAGCGCCCGGGTCGCTTTGGGGGAGACCCAGTACTTC.

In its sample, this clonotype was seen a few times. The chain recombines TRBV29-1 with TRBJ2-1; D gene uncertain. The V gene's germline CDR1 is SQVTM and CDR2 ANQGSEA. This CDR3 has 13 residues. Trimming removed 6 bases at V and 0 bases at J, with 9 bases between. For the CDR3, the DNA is TGCAGCGTACAGTTTAGCTCCTACAATGAGCAGTTCTTC. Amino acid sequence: CSVQFSSYNEQFF.

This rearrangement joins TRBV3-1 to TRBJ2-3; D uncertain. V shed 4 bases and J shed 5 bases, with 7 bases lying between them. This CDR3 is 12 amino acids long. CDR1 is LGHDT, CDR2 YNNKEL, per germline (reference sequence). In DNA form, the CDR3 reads TGTGCCAGCAGCCCCCGTCTAGATACGCAGTATTTT. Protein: CASSPRLDTQYF.

The DNA of the CDR3 is TGTGCCAGCAGCTTAAGGCTTCAGGGGGGTTCACCCCTCCACTTT. It codes for CASSLRLQGGSPLHF. The chain employs TRBV7-2 and TRBJ1-6, with 7 bases aligning to TRBD1. The V and J ends lost 2 bases and 9 bases, in that order; junction bases with no gene match: 7. Germline-derived CDR1 and CDR2 are SGHTA and FQGNSA. This CDR3 spans 15 amino acids.

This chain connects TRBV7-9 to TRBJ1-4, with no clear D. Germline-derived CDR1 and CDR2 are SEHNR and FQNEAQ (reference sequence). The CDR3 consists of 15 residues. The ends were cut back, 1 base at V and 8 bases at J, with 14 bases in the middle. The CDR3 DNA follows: TGTGCCAGCAGCTTAGAAGCCGACTGGGAGGAAAAACTGTTTTTT. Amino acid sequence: CASSLEADWEEKLFF.

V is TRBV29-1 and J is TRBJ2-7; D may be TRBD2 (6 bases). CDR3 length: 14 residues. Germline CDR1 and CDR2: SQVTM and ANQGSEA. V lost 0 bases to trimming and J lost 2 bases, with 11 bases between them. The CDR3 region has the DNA TGCAGCGTTGAAGAATCGGGCGGGACCTACGAGCAGTACTTC. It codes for CSVEESGGTYEQYF.

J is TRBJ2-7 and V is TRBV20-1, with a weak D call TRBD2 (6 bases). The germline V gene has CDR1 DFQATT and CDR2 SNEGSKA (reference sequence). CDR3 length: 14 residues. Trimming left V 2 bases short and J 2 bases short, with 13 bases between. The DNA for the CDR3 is TGCAGTGCTAGAAAAACGGGACTCGCCTACGAGCAGTACTTC. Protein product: CSARKTGLAYEQYF.

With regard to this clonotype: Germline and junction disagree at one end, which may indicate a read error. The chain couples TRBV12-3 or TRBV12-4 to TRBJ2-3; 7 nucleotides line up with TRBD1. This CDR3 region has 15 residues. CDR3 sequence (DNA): TGTGCCAGCAGTTTCGTGACAGGGAGCGCAGATACGCGGTATTTT. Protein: CASSFVTGSADTRYF.

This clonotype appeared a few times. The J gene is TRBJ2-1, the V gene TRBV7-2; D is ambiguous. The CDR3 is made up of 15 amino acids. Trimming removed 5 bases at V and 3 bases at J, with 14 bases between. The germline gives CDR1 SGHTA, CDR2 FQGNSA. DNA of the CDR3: TGTGCCAGCAGCCTAAACGGTGAGGACTACAATGAGCAGTTCTTC. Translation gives CASSLNGEDYNEQFF.

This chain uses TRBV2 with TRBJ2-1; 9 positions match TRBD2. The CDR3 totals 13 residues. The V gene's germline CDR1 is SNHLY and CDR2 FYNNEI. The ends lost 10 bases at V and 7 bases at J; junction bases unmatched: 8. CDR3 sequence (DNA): TGTGCCATTTCAGGACTAGCGACAAATGAGCAGTTCTTC. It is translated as CAISGLATNEQFF.

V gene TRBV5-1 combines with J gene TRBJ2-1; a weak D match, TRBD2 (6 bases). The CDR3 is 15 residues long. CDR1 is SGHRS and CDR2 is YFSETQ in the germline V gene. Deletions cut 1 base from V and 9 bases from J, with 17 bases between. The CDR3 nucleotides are TGCGCCAGCAGCTTGAGTCAACTAGCCGTCGGTGAGCAGTTCTTC. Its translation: CASSLSQLAVGEQFF.

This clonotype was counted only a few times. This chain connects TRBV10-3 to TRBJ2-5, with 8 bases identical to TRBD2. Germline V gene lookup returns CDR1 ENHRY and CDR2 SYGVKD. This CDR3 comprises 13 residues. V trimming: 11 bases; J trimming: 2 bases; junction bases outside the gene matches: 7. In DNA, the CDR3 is TGTGCCTCCCGGGGGGGTCAACAAGAGACCCAGTACTTC. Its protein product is CASRGGQQETQYF.

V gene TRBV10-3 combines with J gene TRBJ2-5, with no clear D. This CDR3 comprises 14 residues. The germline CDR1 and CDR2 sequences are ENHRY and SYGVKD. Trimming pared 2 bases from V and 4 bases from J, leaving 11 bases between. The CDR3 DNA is TGTGCCATCAGTGAGCCCCCCCTCGTAGAGACCCAGTACTTC. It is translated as CAISEPPLVETQYF.

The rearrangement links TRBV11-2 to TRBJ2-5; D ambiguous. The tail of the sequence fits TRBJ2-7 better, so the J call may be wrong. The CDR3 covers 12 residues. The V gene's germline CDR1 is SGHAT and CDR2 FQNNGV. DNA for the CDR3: TGTGCCAGCAGCTTAGATTTCAACGAGCAGTACTTC. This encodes CASSLDFNEQYF.

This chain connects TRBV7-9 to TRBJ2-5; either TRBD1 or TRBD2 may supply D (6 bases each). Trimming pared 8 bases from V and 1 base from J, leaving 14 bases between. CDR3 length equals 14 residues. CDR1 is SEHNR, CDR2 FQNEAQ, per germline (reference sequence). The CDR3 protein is CASRGHGRQETQYF. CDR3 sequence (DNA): TGTGCCAGCCGGGGGCATGGACGCCAAGAGACCCAGTACTTC.

CDR3 residues: CASSFHPGYEQYF. CDR3 nucleotide sequence: TGTGCCAGCAGTTTCCATCCCGGCTACGAGCAGTACTTC. The V gene is TRBV27, the J gene TRBJ2-7; D remains ambiguous. Germline CDR1 and CDR2: MNHEY and SMNVEV (reference sequence). The CDR3 spans 13 residues. The V end lost 3 bases, the J end lost 3 bases, and 9 bases lay between the germline ends.

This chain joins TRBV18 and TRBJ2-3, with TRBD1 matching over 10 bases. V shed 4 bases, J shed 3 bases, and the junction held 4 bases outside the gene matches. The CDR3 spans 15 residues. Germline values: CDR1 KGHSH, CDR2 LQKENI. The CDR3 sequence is CASSQDRGRTDTQYF. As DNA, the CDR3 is TGTGCCAGCTCACAAGACAGGGGGCGAACAGATACGCAGTATTTT.